This TCR beta chain was retrieved from a study of shared clonotypes between healthy human individuals (dated by TCRdb to 2018 to 2021). At the level of the whole study: The cohort included three men and a couple of women between 18 and 49 years of age. To estimate repertoire size and how much clonotype sharing occurs between individuals, the study deeply sequenced the blood TCR repertoires of five or six healthy adults. For each donor, three plates each were used for CD4 naive and CD4 memory, two plates were used for CD8 naive, and one plate was used for CD8 memory. To increase sequencing depth and limit assay-specific biases, different laboratories used diverse techniques to prepare libraries and sequence TCR repertoires. Leukapheresis yielded between about 0.94 and 9.5 billion PBMCs per donor. Broad study findings and their caveats: Clonotypes shared by all four sorted-subset donors showed higher generation probabilities than non-shared clonotypes. Because the study included a small number of donors, the genetic and exposure-history diversity represented was limited. Only blood was sampled, and tissue TCR repertoires likely differ from those in blood. Pairwise subsampling led to the expectation that sequencing depth would affect the degree of clonotype sharing among donors. Naive subsets generally had larger estimated clonotype richness than memory subsets. Across a few donors, around 5% of naive CD4, roughly 3.8% of naive CD8, approximately 2.5% of memory CD4, and approximately 0.42% of memory CD8 clonotypes were shared. Rarefaction of sorted-subset datasets indicated incomplete sequencing despite the large sequencing depth.

Using the deep immunoSEQ assay, multiplex PCR amplified TCR CDR3 regions from genomic DNA. Genomic DNA extracted from each cell subset was distributed evenly over all wells of several immunoSEQ 96-well plates, and each plate served as one replicate. For sorted subsets, around 200 ng genomic DNA, equal to tens of thousands of T cell genomes, was loaded into each replicate PCR. Purified libraries were quantified with a Qubit 3.0 fluorometer, sized on a Bioanalyzer 2100, and re-quantified with the KAPA Library Quantification kit. Each immunoSEQ 96-well plate was sequenced on its own single-read 150-cycle Illumina NextSeq 550 flow cell. Turning to the authors' computational methods: Because the immunoSEQ output held only junctional sequences and lacked quality scores, the filtering could not match the filtering applied to full-length reads. Sequences were annotated with PyIR, a Python wrapper for IgBLAST v1.9, using IMGT germline references to assign V/J genes and CDR3. Any read was removed if the V/J assignment was weak (E-value above 1e-6), the CDR3 was missing, or the read contained stop codons, out-of-frame junctions, or ambiguous translated residues. V3J clonotypes were defined as sequences sharing an identical inferred V gene, J gene, and CDR3 amino acid sequence. Percentage overlap between repertoires was computed as shared unique clonotypes divided by the size of the smaller repertoire. RTK rarefaction, the Chao1 estimator, and Recon v2.1 estimates of unobserved clonotypes were used to assess repertoire richness. OLGA was used to compute generation probabilities for all TCRbeta clonotypes that the gDNA method yielded from a few donors. In TCRdb, the immuneACCESS table is reduced to in-frame sequences with V and J assigned. These tables do not hold every clone; where another copy was compared, an unresolved V gene accounts for under half, and the others remain unexplained. The V and J calls and clone size are taken from that table; D and trimming were inferred from the DNA. Present in this sample are more than 1 million clones, more than 75% of which were seen just once. About 0.52% of the sample is in the top ten clones.

Healthy HIV-negative adults with no recently reported acute infections or vaccinations were included as donors. Every donor was a Caucasian adult residing in Nashville, Tennessee, USA. CD4+ T cells were enriched by magnetic negative selection; naive cells were then positively selected on CD45RA, and the negative fraction formed the memory subset. Blood was collected by leukapheresis, and PBMCs were isolated by Ficoll-Histopaque density gradient centrifugation and then cryopreserved in liquid nitrogen vapor phase. Analytical flow cytometry was used to check the purity and quantity of every magnetically sorted T cell population. Genomic DNA was isolated from every sorted fraction and measured by UV absorbance on a Nanodrop 2000c. On this clone: No antigen is known for it. Per-base qualities were not stored, and no clone one base away is much larger.

Deletion took 6 bases off V and 5 bases off J, with a span of 16 bases between the germline ends. The CDR3 runs 15 residues from the cysteine to the phenylalanine. Of all the DNA, just the CDR3 is kept, 45 bases in frame from base 1. The germline V gene yields MDHEN for CDR1 and SYDVKM for CDR2. The TCR sequence derives from a man aged 18 to 35 in good health. Some clones in this sample may be carry-over from other donors' samples. Sequencing used memory CD4+ T cells from PBMCs. The label giving this sample's cell subset or site can be read as: CD45RA-negative fraction. Rearrangement joined TRBV28 to TRBJ2-2; the D region is possibly TRBD1 or TRBD2, each matching across 6 bases. The sequenced DNA is TGTGCCAGCAGCCTGGCTGGGGGGCGTACCGGGGAGCTGTTTTTT. This encodes CASSLAGGRTGELFF.